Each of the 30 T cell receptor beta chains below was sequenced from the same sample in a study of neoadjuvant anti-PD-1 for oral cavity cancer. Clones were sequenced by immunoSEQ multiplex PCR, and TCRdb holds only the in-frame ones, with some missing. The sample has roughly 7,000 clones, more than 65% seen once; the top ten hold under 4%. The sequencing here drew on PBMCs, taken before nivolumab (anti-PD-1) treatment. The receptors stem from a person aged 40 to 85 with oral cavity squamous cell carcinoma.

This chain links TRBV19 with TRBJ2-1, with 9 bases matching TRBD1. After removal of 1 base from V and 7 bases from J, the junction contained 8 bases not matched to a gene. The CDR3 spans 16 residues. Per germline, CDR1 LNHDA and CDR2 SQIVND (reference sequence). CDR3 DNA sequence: TGTGCCAGTAGTATAGTGGGACAGGGCGGATTAAATGAGCAGTTCTTC. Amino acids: CASSIVGQGGLNEQFF.

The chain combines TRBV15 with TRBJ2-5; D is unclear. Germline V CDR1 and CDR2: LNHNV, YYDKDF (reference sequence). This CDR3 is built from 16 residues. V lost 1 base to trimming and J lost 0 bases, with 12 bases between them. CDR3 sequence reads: CATSRVAGSYQETQYF. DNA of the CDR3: TGTGCCACCAGCAGAGTAGCAGGATCGTACCAAGAGACCCAGTACTTC.

The CDR3 DNA reads TGTGCCAGCAGCACCGGGACAGGGATTGCACATTTGGGTGGCAATGAGCAGTTCTTC. It yields the protein CASSTGTGIAHLGGNEQFF. The chain has TRBV13 and TRBJ2-1, with TRBD1 identical over 9 bases. The germline V gene has CDR1 PRHDT and CDR2 FYEKMQ (reference sequence). J was trimmed by 6 bases and V by 5 bases; bases with no gene match: 20. This CDR3 has 19 residues.

The CDR3 coding sequence is TGTGCCAGCAGCTCAAACAGGGGAGACTATGGCTACACCTTC. Amino acids: CASSSNRGDYGYTF. This sequence joins TRBV7-2 and TRBJ1-2; 7 nucleotides match TRBD1. This CDR3 spans 14 amino acids. Germline V gene sequence: CDR1 SGHTA, CDR2 FQGNSA. V trimming: 4 bases; J trimming: 3 bases; junction bases outside the gene matches: 5.

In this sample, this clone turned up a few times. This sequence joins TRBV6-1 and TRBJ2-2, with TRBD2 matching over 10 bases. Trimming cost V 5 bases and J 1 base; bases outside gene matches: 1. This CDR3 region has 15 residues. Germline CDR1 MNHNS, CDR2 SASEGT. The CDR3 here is CASSTSGENTGELFF. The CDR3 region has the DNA TGTGCCAGCAGTACTAGCGGGGAGAACACCGGGGAGCTGTTTTTT.

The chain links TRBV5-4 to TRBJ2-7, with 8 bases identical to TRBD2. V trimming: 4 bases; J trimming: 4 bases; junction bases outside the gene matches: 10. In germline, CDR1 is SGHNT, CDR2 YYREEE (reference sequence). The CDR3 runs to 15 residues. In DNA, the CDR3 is TGTGCCAGCAGCCGTCCTGCGGGGGGACTATACGAGCAGTACTTC. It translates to CASSRPAGGLYEQYF. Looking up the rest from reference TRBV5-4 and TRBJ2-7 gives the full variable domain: ETGVTQSPTHLIKTRGQQVTLRCSSQSGHNTVSWYQQALGQGPQFIFQYYREEENGRGNFPPRFSGLQFPNYSSELNVNALELDDSALYLCASSRPAGGLYEQYFGPGTRLTVT.

CDR3 loop: CASSVGGGNSGNTIYF. DNA of the CDR3: TGTGCCAGCAGCGTCGGGGGGGGAAACTCTGGAAACACCATATATTTT. V is TRBV9 and J is TRBJ1-3; possibly TRBD1 for D (5 bases). The CDR3 has 16 amino acids. Trimming stripped 2 bases from V and 0 bases from J, with 12 bases between. Germline values: CDR1 SGDLS, CDR2 YYNGEE.

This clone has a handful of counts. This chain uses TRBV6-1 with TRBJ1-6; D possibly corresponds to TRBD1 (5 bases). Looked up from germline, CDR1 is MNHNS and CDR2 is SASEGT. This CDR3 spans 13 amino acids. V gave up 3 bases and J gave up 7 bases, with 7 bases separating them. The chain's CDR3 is CASSDRENSPLHF. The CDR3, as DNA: TGTGCCAGCAGTGACAGGGAAAATTCACCCCTCCACTTT.

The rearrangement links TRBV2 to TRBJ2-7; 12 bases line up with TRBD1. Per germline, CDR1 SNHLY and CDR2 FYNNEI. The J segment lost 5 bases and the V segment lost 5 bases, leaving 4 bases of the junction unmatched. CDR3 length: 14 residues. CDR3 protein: CASSWDRGLDEQYF. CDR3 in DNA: TGTGCCAGCAGTTGGGACAGGGGGCTCGACGAGCAGTACTTC. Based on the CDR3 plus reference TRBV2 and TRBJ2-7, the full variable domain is EPEVTQTPSHQVTQMGQEVILRCVPISNHLYFYWYRQILGQKVEFLVSFYNNEISEKSEIFDDQFSVERPDGSNFTLKIRSTKLEDSAMYFCASSWDRGLDEQYFGPGTRLTVT.

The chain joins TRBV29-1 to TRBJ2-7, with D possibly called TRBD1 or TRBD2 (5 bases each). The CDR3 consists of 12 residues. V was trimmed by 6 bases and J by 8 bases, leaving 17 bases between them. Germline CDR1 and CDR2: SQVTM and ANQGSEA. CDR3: CSVASGASQQYF. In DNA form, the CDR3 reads TGCAGCGTAGCTTCCGGGGCCAGCCAGCAGTACTTC.

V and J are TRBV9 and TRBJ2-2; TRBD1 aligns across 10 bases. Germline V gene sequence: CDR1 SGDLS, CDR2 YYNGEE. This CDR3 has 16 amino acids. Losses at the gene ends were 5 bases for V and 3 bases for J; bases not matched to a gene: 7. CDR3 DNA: TGTGCCAGCAGGCCCCCAGGGACAGGGGACACCGGGGAGCTGTTTTTT. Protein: CASRPPGTGDTGELFF.

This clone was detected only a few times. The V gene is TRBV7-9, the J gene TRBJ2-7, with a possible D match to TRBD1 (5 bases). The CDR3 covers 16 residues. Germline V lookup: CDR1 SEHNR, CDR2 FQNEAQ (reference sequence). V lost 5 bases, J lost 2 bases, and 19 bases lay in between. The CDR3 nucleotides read TGTGCCAGCAGCCACACAGCTGGACAAACCACCTACGAGCAGTACTTC. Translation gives CASSHTAGQTTYEQYF.

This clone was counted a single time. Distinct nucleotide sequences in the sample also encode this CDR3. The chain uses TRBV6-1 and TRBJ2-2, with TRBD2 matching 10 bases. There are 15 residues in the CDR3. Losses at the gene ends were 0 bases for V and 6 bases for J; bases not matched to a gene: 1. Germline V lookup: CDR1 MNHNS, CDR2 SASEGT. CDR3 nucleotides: TGTGCCAGCAGTGAAGCAGCGGGGGGGCCCGGGGAGCTGTTTTTT. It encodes CASSEAAGGPGELFF.

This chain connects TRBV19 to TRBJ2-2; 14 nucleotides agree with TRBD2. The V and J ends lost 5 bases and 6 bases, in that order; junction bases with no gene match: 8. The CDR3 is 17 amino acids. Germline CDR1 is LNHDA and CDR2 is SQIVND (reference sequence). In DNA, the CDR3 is TGTGCCAGTAGTTGGACGACTAGCGGGGGGGCCCCCGGGGAGCTGTTTTTT. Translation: CASSWTTSGGAPGELFF.

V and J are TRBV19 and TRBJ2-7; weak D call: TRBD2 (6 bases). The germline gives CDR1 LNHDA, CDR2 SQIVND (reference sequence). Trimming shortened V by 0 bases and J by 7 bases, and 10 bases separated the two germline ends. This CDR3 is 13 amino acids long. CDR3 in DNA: TGTGCCAGTAGTATAGATAGGGCGGGGGAGCAGTACTTC. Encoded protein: CASSIDRAGEQYF. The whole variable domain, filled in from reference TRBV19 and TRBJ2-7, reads DGGITQSPKYLFRKEGQNVTLSCEQNLNHDAMYWYRQDPGQGLRLIYYSQIVNDFQKGDIAEGYSVSREKKESFPLTVTSAQKNPTAFYLCASSIDRAGEQYFGPGTRLTVT.

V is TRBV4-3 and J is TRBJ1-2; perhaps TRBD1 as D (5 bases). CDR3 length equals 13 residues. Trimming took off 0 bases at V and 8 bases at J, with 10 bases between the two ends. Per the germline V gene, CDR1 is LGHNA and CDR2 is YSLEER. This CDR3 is CASSQEGVQGYTF. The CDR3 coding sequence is TGCGCCAGCAGCCAAGAGGGGGTTCAAGGCTACACCTTC.

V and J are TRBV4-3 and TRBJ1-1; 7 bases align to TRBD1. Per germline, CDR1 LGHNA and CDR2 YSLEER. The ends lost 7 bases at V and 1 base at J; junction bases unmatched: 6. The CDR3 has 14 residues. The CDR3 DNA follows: TGCGCCAGCACCTCAGGGGGGGGGAACACTGAAGCTTTCTTT. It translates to CASTSGGGNTEAFF.

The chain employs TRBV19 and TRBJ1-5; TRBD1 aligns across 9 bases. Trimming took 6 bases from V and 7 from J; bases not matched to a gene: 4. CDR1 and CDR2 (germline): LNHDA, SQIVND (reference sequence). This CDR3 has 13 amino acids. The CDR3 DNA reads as TGTGCCAGTAGCCACAGGGGGCTCCAGCCCCAGCATTTT. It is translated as CASSHRGLQPQHF.

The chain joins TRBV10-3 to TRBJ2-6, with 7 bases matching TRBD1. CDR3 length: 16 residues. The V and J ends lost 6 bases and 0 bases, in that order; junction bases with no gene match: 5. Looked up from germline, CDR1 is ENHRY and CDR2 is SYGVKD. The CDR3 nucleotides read TGTGCCATCAGCGAGACAGGGCCCTCTGGGGCCAACGTCCTGACTTTC. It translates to CAISETGPSGANVLTF.

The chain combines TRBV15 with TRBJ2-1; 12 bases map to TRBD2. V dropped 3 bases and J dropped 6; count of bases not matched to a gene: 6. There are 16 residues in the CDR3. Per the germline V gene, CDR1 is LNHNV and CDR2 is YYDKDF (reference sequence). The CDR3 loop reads CATSRASGGVPNEQFF. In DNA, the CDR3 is TGTGCCACCAGCAGGGCTAGCGGGGGGGTACCCAATGAGCAGTTCTTC.

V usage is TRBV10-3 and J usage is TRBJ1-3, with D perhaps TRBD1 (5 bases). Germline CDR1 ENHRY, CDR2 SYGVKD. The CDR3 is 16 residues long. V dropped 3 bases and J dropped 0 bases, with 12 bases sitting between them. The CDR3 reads CAISDQTDPSGNTIYF. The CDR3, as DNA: TGTGCCATCAGTGACCAGACAGATCCCTCTGGAAACACCATATATTTT.

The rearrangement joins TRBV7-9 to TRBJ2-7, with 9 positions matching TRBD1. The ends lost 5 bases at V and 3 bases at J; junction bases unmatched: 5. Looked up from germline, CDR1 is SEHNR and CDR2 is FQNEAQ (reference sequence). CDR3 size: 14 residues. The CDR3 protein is CASSQPGQGYEQYF. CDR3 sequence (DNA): TGTGCCAGCAGCCAACCGGGACAGGGCTACGAGCAGTACTTC.

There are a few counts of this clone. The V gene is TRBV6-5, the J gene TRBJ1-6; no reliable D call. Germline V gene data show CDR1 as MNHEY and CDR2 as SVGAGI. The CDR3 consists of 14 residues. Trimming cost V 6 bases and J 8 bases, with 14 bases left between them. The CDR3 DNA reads TGTGCCAGCAGACGACGGAGATGGGATTCACCCCTCCACTTT. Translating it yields CASRRRRWDSPLHF.

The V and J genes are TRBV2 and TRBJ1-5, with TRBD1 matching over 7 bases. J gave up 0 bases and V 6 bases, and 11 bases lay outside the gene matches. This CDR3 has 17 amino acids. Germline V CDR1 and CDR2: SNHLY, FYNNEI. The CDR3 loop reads CASSLKGGQTSNQPQHF. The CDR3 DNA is TGTGCCAGCAGCCTGAAAGGGGGACAGACTAGCAATCAGCCCCAGCATTTT.

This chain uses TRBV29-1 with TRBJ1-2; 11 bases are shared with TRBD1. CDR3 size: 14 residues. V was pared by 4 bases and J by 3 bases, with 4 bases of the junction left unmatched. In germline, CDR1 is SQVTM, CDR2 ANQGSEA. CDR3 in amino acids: CSVGRTGGDYGYTF. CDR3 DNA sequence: TGCAGCGTTGGTAGGACAGGGGGCGACTATGGCTACACCTTC.

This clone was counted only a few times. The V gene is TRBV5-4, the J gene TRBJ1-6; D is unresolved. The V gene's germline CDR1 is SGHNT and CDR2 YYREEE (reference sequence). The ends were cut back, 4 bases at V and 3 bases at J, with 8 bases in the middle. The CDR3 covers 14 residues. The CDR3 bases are TGTGCCAGCAGCATGACGGACTATAATTCACCCCTCCACTTT. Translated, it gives CASSMTDYNSPLHF.

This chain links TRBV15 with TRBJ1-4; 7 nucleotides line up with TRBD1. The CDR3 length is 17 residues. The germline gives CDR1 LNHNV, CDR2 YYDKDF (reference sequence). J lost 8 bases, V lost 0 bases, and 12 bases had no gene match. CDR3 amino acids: CATSRETGSASGEKLFF. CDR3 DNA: TGTGCCACCAGCAGAGAGACAGGGTCTGCTTCTGGAGAAAAACTGTTTTTT.

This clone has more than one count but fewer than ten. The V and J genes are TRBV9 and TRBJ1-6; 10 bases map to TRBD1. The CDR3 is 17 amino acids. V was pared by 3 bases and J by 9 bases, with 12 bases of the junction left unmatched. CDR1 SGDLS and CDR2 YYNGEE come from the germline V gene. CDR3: CASSASRDRGYGSPLHF. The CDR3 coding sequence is TGTGCCAGCAGCGCCTCCCGGGACAGGGGTTACGGTTCACCCCTCCACTTT.

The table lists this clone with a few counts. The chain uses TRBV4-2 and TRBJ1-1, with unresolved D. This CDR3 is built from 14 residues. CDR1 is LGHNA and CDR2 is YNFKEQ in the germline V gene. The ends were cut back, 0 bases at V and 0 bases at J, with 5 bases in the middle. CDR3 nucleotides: TGTGCCAGCAGCCAAGATTGGTTGAACACTGAAGCTTTCTTT. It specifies CASSQDWLNTEAFF.

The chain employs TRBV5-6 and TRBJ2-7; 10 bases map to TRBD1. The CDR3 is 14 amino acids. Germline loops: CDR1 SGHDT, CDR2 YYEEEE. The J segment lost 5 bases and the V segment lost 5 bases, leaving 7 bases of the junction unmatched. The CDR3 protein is CASRPPGQGNEQYF. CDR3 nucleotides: TGTGCCAGCAGGCCCCCGGGACAGGGGAACGAGCAGTACTTC. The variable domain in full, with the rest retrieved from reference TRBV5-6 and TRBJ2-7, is DAGVTQSPTHLIKTRGQQVTLRCSPKSGHDTVSWYQQALGQGPQFIFQYYEEEERQRGNFPDRFSGHQFPNYSSELNVNALLLGDSALYLCASRPPGQGNEQYFGPGTRLTVT.